The 5 T cell receptor beta chains below come from one sample, sequenced in a study of shared clonotypes between healthy human individuals. Profiling relied on immunoSEQ multiplex PCR, and the TCRdb table lists in-frame clones only, not all of them. Of about 770,000 clones in the sample, 72% are singletons; the top ten hold more than 1.5%. The sample comprised memory CD4+ T cells sorted from blood. Noted subset: CD45RA-negative fraction. The receptors shown here come from a woman between 25 and 40 years old in good health.

This chain joins TRBV27 and TRBJ2-2; D gene unclear. V dropped 3 bases and J dropped 7 bases, with 9 bases sitting between them. This CDR3 has 13 amino acids. CDR1 and CDR2 from the germline V gene are MNHEY and SMNVEV (reference sequence). The CDR3 region has the DNA TGTGCCAGCAGTTTGACATGGGGCGGGGAGCTGTTTTTT. It yields the protein CASSLTWGGELFF.

Comment on this clone: The sample holds other DNA sequences that translate to the same CDR3. The V gene is TRBV19, the J gene TRBJ2-5; 7 bases match TRBD2. The CDR3 has 13 residues. Germline trimming cut 5 bases from V and 5 bases from J; bases unmatched to any gene: 5. The germline V gene encodes CDR1 LNHDA and CDR2 SQIVND (reference sequence). The CDR3 region is CASSERDGETQYF. In nucleotides, the CDR3 is TGTGCCAGTAGTGAGCGGGATGGGGAGACCCAGTACTTC.

This clone was observed a single time. This rearrangement joins TRBV11-2 to TRBJ2-3, with D unresolved. V was shortened by 6 bases and J by 1 base, with 20 bases between the two germline ends. CDR3 size: 17 residues. Looked up from germline, CDR1 is SGHAT and CDR2 is FQNNGV. The CDR3 nucleotides read TGTGCCAGCAGAGCGCCCTTCCGATTAAATGGCACAGATACGCAGTATTTT. It encodes CASRAPFRLNGTDTQYF.

On this clone itself: A much larger clone is a single base away; this may be a read error. The gene calls are TRBV7-6 and TRBJ2-7, with 10 bases fitting TRBD1. CDR1 is SGHVS and CDR2 is FNYEAQ in the germline V gene. This CDR3 has 13 residues. The V and J ends lost 4 bases and 5 bases, in that order; junction bases with no gene match: 2. In DNA form, the CDR3 reads TGTGCCAGCAGCTCCGGACAGGGGGACGAGCAGTACTTC. Its protein is CASSSGQGDEQYF.

The V and J genes are TRBV5-1 and TRBJ2-3; D is possibly TRBD1 (5 bases). The CDR3 runs 15 residues. Germline CDR1 is SGHRS and CDR2 is YFSETQ. Trimming took 4 bases from V and 2 from J, leaving 14 bases between them. CDR3 bases: TGCGCCAGCAGCGCCAGTGTGGGGCCCACAGATACGCAGTATTTT. Protein sequence: CASSASVGPTDTQYF.